The 18 T cell receptor beta chains listed next were all sequenced from one sample in a study of beta chain bispecific antibodies for T cell cancers. Blood mononuclear cells were expanded for two to three days using either OKT3 anti-CD3 antibody or CD3/CD28 beads. TCRdb fed the 5' RACE reads into MiXCR, producing one record per CDR3 protein. The repertoire holds over 20,000 distinct CDR3 sequences, with less than 3% as singletons. The study, taken as a whole, reports: The leukemia cells, rather than normal T cells, gave most of the targeted TRBV signal.

Which antigens these TCRs recognize remains unknown. Sequencing input: healthy donor T cells cultured with leukemia cells. Receptors originate from a human donor in good health. Some clones in this sample may be carry-over from other donors' samples.

This clonotype has at least ten counts. The rearrangement uses TRBV6-1 and TRBJ2-5; a possible D gene is TRBD2 (7 bases). V lost 3 bases and J 4 bases, leaving 12 bases between the germline ends. This CDR3 comprises 14 residues. CDR1 is MNHNS and CDR2 is SASEGT in the germline V gene. This CDR3 reads CASSEGGAAETQYF. In DNA, the CDR3 is TGTGCCAGCAGTGAGGGGGGGGCCGCAGAGACCCAGTACTTC.

This clonotype was observed many times. This chain links TRBV28 with TRBJ2-3; 16 bases agree with TRBD2. Trimming removed 6 bases from V and 6 bases from J; junction bases left unmatched: 18. The germline V gene encodes CDR1 MDHEN and CDR2 SYDVKM. This CDR3 has 20 amino acids. This chain's CDR3 is CASSVPGLAGGLLGADTQYF. The CDR3 region has the DNA TGTGCCAGCAGCGTCCCGGGACTAGCGGGGGGGCTTTTGGGTGCGGATACGCAGTATTTT.

This clonotype was found a few times. This chain links TRBV20-1 with TRBJ2-7; D unresolved. Germline CDR1 and CDR2: DFQATT and SNEGSKA (reference sequence). The germline V and J ends were trimmed by 8 bases and 2 bases, with 16 bases remaining between them. The CDR3 has 13 amino acids. CDR3 residues: CSLGMSETYEQYF. CDR3 nucleotides: TGCAGTCTGGGGATGAGTGAAACCTACGAGCAGTACTTC.

This clonotype was recorded many times. V is TRBV10-3 and J is TRBJ2-3; D is tentatively TRBD1 or TRBD2 (6 bases each). This CDR3 spans 16 amino acids. V lost 1 base to trimming and J lost 5 bases, with 16 bases between them. Germline V CDR1 and CDR2: ENHRY, SYGVKD. The CDR3 coding sequence is TGTGCCATCAGTGAGTTCTTGGAGGGGGGCGAAGATACGCAGTATTTT. It codes for CAISEFLEGGEDTQYF.

This clonotype was counted ten times or more. V gene TRBV29-1 combines with J gene TRBJ1-1; D is possibly TRBD1 (5 bases). Germline-derived CDR1 and CDR2 are SQVTM and ANQGSEA. V was pared by 7 bases and J by 4 bases, with 13 bases between. This CDR3 is 12 amino acids long. The CDR3 DNA reads TGCAGCGCTGGGGCACGGAGCACTGAAGCTTTCTTT. Protein sequence: CSAGARSTEAFF. The variable domain in full, completed from reference TRBV29-1 and TRBJ1-1, reads SAVISQKPSRDICQRGTSLTIQCQVDSQVTMMFWYRQQPGQSLTLIATANQGSEATYESGFVIDKFPISRPNLTFSTLTVSNMSPEDSSIYLCSAGARSTEAFFGQGTRLTVV.

This clonotype was detected only a few times. CDR3: CASSLGAGSLEQYF. CDR3 nucleotides: TGTGCCAGCAGCTTGGGTGCGGGGAGTCTCGAGCAGTACTTC. The chain employs TRBV5-5 and TRBJ2-7, with a weak D call TRBD2 (6 bases). The CDR3 runs to 14 residues. Germline CDR1 reads SGHKS; CDR2 reads YYEKEE (reference sequence). V lost 0 bases and J lost 6, with 13 bases in between.

This clonotype was observed many times. The gene calls are TRBV10-3 and TRBJ1-5, with D maybe TRBD1 (6 bases). Germline CDR1 is ENHRY and CDR2 is SYGVKD. V lost 4 bases to trimming and J lost 0 bases, with 13 bases between them. This CDR3 has 16 amino acids. The CDR3 region is CAISGGGRGSNQPQHF. The CDR3 DNA sequence: TGTGCCATCAGTGGTGGGGGCCGGGGTAGCAATCAGCCCCAGCATTTT.

This clonotype was picked up many times. The CDR3 DNA sequence: TGCAGGATACGCCCCAGGGCTAAGGGGTGGAACACTGAAGCTTTCTTT. As protein: CRIRPRAKGWNTEAFF. V is TRBV20-1 and J is TRBJ1-1; a possible D gene is TRBD1 (5 bases). CDR1 is DFQATT and CDR2 is SNEGSKA in the germline V gene (reference sequence). The CDR3 spans 16 residues.

This clonotype was seen ten or more times. The chain couples TRBV20-1 to TRBJ2-7; D is unresolved. Germline V lookup: CDR1 DFQATT, CDR2 SNEGSKA (reference sequence). V dropped 0 bases and J dropped 6 bases, with 12 bases sitting between them. This CDR3 comprises 13 residues. CDR3 region: CSARDLAGSEQYF. The CDR3 bases are TGCAGTGCTAGAGATCTGGCCGGGTCCGAGCAGTACTTC.

The rearrangement joins TRBV27 to TRBJ2-2; D not certain. CDR1 and CDR2 (germline): MNHEY, SMNVEV (reference sequence). Trimming left V 3 bases short and J 5 bases short, with 7 bases between. The CDR3 has 13 residues. CDR3 DNA sequence: TGTGCCAGCAGTTTCTTAGGGACCGGGGAGCTGTTTTTT. Residues: CASSFLGTGELFF.

This clonotype was counted at least ten times. The CDR3, as DNA: TGTGCCAGCAGGCCCGGCGTGGGAGGGAATCAGCCCCAGCATTTT. Translating gives CASRPGVGGNQPQHF. The chain recombines TRBV6-6 with TRBJ1-5; D is uncertain. V was shortened by 6 bases and J by 4 bases, with 16 bases between the two germline ends. The CDR3 sequence is 15 residues long. Germline-derived CDR1 and CDR2 are MNHNY and SVGAGI (reference sequence).

At least ten counts were recorded for this clonotype. The chain couples TRBV5-1 to TRBJ1-1; D perhaps matches TRBD1 (6 bases). The CDR3 is made up of 15 amino acids. Germline CDR1 and CDR2: SGHRS and YFSETQ. V lost 5 bases, J lost 4 bases, and 18 bases lay in between. This CDR3 reads CASSTTLGAGTEAFF. The CDR3 region has the DNA TGCGCCAGCAGTACTACATTGGGGGCGGGCACTGAAGCTTTCTTT.

This clonotype occurred a few times. The chain employs TRBV5-1 and TRBJ2-3, with TRBD1 identical over 7 bases. This CDR3 has 16 residues. Trimming removed 0 bases from V and 1 base from J; junction bases left unmatched: 5. Germline values: CDR1 SGHRS, CDR2 YFSETQ. The CDR3 region has the DNA TGCGCCAGCAGCTTGGAAGGGGGCTGGGGCACAGATACGCAGTATTTT. This translates into CASSLEGGWGTDTQYF.

This clonotype was observed at least ten times. The chain has TRBV5-1 and TRBJ1-1; TRBD1 matches at 7 bases. Trimming at V came to 3 bases and at J to 4 bases, leaving 6 bases not matched to a gene. CDR3 length: 14 residues. Germline V gene lookup returns CDR1 SGHRS and CDR2 YFSETQ. CDR3 bases: TGCGCCAGCAGCTGGCAAGGACAGGCCACTGAAGCTTTCTTT. It encodes CASSWQGQATEAFF.

The V and J genes are TRBV18 and TRBJ1-1; TRBD1 matches 7 bases. With V trimmed by 3 bases and J by 4 bases, 2 bases remained unmatched. CDR1 is KGHSH, CDR2 LQKENI, per germline. The CDR3 extends over 13 amino acids. The CDR3 DNA reads TGTGCCAGCTCACCCCAGGGGGGCACTGAAGCTTTCTTT. This translates into CASSPQGGTEAFF.

There are many counts of this clonotype. J is TRBJ2-1 and V is TRBV7-2; TRBD2 agrees at 9 bases. CDR1 is SGHTA, CDR2 FQGNSA, per germline. Trimming at V came to 3 bases and at J to 0 bases, leaving 0 bases not matched to a gene. The CDR3 length is 15 residues. CDR3 amino acids: CASSFSGGSYNEQFF. CDR3 nucleotide sequence: TGTGCCAGCAGCTTTAGCGGGGGCTCCTACAATGAGCAGTTCTTC. The full variable domain, its missing parts supplied by reference TRBV7-2 and TRBJ2-1, is GAGVSQSPSNKVTEKGKDVELRCDPISGHTALYWYRQSLGQGLEFLIYFQGNSAPDKSGLPSDRFSAERTGGSVSTLTIQRTQQEDSAVYLCASSFSGGSYNEQFFGPGTRLTVL.

This clonotype was detected many times. The chain carries TRBV18 and TRBJ1-1; D might be TRBD1 (5 bases). V was clipped by 3 bases and J by 1 base, with 12 bases between them. The germline V gene encodes CDR1 KGHSH and CDR2 LQKENI. The CDR3 consists of 15 residues. In DNA form, the CDR3 reads TGTGCCAGCTCACCCTCGGGGGTGGGGAACACTGAAGCTTTCTTT. Protein product: CASSPSGVGNTEAFF.

This clonotype was picked up many times. The genes are TRBV7-6 and TRBJ2-5; D is possibly TRBD2 (5 bases). There are 12 residues in the CDR3. From germline, CDR1 is SGHVS and CDR2 FNYEAQ. Trimming took 5 bases from V and 7 from J, leaving 11 bases between them. The CDR3 protein is CASSPDGGTQYF. In DNA form, the CDR3 reads TGTGCCAGCAGCCCCGACGGAGGGACCCAGTACTTC.